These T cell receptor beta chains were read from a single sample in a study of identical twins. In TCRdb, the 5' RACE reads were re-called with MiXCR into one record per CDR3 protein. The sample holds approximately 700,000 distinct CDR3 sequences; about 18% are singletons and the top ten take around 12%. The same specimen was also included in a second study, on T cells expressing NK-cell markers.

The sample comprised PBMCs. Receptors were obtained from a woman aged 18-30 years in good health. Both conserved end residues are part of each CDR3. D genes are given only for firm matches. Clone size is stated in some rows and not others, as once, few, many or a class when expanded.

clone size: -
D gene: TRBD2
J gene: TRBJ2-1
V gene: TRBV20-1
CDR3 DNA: TGCAGTGCTAGAGCCAGCGGGGGGGCGAGGAATGAGCAGTTCTTC
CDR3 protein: CSARASGGARNEQFF

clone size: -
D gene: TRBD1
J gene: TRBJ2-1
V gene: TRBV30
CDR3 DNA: TGTGCCTGGAGTTCCCAGCCGGACAGGAGGTTCTTC
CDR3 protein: CAWSSQPDRRFF

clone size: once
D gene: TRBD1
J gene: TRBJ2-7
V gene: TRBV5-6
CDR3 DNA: TGTGCCAGCAGGGCACGGGACAGGACCTACGAGCAGTACTTC
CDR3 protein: CASRARDRTYEQYF

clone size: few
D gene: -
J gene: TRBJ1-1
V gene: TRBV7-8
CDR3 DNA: TGTGCCAGCAGCCCCCCCGGCCTCACTGAAGCTTTCTTT
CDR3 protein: CASSPPGLTEAFF

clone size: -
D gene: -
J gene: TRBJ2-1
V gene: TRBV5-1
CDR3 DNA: TGCGCCAGCAGCTTGGGCGGTAAGGATGAGCAGTTCTTC
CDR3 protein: CASSLGGKDEQFF

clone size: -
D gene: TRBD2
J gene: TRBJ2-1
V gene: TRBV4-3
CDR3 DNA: TGCGCCAGCAGCCAGGGACTAGCCTCGAACAATGAGCAGTTCTTC
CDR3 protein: CASSQGLASNNEQFF

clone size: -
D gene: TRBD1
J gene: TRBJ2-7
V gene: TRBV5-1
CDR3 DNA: TGCGCCAGCAGCTTCGGACAGGGGACCTCCTACGAGCAGTACTTC
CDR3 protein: CASSFGQGTSYEQYF

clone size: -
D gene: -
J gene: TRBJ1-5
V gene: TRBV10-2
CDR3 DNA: TGCGCCAGCAGTCAACAGGGTGTTCTGGGTCAGCCCCAGCATTTT
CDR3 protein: CASSQQGVLGQPQHF

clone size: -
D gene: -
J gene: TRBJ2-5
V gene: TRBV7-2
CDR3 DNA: TGTGCCAGCAGCTTAGAGGTTTCGCGAGAGACCCAGTACTTC
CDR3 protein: CASSLEVSRETQYF

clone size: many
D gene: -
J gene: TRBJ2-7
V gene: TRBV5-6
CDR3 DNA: TGTGCCAGCAGGGACTGGGCCCACTCCTACGAGCAGTACTTC
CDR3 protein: CASRDWAHSYEQYF

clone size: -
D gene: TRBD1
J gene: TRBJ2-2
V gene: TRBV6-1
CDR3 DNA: TGTGCCAGGCCGGCAAGGGACAGGAACACCGGGGAGCTGTTTTTT
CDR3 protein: CARPARDRNTGELFF

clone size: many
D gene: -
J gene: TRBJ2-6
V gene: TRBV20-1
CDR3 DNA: TGCAGTGCTATTTCAAGCTCTGGGGCCAACGTCCTGACTTTC
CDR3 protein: CSAISSSGANVLTF

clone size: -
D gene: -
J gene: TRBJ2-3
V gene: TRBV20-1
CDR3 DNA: TGCAGTGCAGCGGCACCGACTAGCACAGATACGCAGTATTTT
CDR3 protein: CSAAAPTSTDTQYF

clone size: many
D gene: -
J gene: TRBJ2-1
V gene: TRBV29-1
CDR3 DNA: TGCAGCGTGGGGGGGCCCCTGGCCCCCAATGAGCAGTTCTTC
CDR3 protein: CSVGGPLAPNEQFF

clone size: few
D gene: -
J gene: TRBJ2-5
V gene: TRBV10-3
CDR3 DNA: TGTGCCATCAGTGAGTCCTTGGTCGGGGTAGAGACCCAGTACTTC
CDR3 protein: CAISESLVGVETQYF

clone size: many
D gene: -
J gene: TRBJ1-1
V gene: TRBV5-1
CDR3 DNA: TGCGCCAGCAGCTTGTTGGGCGGGAGGGACACTGAAGCTTTCTTT
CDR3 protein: CASSLLGGRDTEAFF

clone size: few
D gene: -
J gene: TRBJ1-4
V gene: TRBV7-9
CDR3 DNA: TGTGCCAGCAGCTTACCACAGGGCTCTAATGAAAAACTGTTTTTT
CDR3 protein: CASSLPQGSNEKLFF

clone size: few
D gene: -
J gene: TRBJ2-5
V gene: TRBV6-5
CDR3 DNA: TGTGCCAGCAGTTACTCCTGGGACCGCAGCCAAGAGACCCAGTACTTC
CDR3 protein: CASSYSWDRSQETQYF

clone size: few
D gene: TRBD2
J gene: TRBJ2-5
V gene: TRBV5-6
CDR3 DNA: TGTGCCAGCAGCTTCGACCGACTAGCGGAGACCCAGTACTTC
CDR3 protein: CASSFDRLAETQYF

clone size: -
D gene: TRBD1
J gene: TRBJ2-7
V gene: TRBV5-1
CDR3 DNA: TGCGCCAGCAGCTTGGGGGACAGGGGGGGTTACGAGCAGTACTTC
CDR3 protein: CASSLGDRGGYEQYF

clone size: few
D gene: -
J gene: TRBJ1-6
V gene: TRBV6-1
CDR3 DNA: TGTGCCAGCATCTTTGAAGGGCAGGCGGATTCACCCCTCCACTTT
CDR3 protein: CASIFEGQADSPLHF

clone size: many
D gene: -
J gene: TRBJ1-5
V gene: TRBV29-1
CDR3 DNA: TGCAGCGTGGCGGGAGGACGGAATCAGCCCCAGCATTTT
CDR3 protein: CSVAGGRNQPQHF

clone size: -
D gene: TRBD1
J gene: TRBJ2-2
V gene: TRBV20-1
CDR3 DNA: TGCAGTGCCGGGACGAGGGGGCCTAACACCGGGGAGCTGTTTTTT
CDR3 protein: CSAGTRGPNTGELFF

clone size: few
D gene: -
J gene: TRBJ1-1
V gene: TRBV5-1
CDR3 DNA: TGCGCCAGCAGCGACCCGGGACCGCTATCCGAAGCTTTCTTT
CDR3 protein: CASSDPGPLSEAFF

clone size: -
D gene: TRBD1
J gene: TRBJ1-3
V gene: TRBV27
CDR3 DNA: TGTGCCAGTAGACAGGGAGGGGGAAACACCATATATTTT
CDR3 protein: CASRQGGGNTIYF

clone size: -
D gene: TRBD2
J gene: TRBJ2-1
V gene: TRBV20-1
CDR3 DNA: TGCAGTGCTAGACGCAATAGCGGGGGGGACAATGAGCAGTTCTTC
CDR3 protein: CSARRNSGGDNEQFF

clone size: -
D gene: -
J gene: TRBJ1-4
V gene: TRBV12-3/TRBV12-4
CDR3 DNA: TGTGCCAGCAGTCCCATTAGTGGGGAAGGGGAAAAACTGTTTTTT
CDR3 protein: CASSPISGEGEKLFF

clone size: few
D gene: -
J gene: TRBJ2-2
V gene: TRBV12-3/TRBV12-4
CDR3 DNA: TGTGCCAGTGGGGTTGGCGGGGAGCTGTTTTTT
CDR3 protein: CASGVGGELFF

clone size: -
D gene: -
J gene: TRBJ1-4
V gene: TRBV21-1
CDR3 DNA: TGTGCCAGCAGCAAAGGGGCCAGCTACAATGAAAAACTGTTTTTT
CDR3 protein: CASSKGASYNEKLFF

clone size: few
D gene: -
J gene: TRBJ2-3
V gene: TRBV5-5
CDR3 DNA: TGTGCCAGCAACATGGGAAGCAGGCTTTCTAGCACAGATACGCAGTATTTT
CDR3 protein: CASNMGSRLSSTDTQYF

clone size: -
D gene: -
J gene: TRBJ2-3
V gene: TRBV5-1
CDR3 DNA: TGCGCCAGCAGCATTGTCCAAGATACGCAGTATTTT
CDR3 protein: CASSIVQDTQYF

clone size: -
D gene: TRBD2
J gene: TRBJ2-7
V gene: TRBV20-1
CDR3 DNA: TGCAGCGCACTAGCGGGAGTAACGAACGAGCAGTACTTC
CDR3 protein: CSALAGVTNEQYF

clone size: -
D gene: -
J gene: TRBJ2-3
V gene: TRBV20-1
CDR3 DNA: TGCAGTCAACAGGGATCAAGTGCAGATACGCAGTATTTT
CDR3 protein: CSQQGSSADTQYF

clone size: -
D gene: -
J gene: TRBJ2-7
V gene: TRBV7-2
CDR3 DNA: TGTGCCAGCAGCTTAGCGTCTAGGACACCGGGCGAGCAGTACTTC
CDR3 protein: CASSLASRTPGEQYF

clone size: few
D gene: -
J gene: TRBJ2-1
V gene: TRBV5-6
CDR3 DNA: TGTGCCAGCAGCTTCCTGACGCACAATGAGCAGTTCTTC
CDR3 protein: CASSFLTHNEQFF

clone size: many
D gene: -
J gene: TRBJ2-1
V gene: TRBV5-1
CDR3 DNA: TGCGCCAGCAGCTTGCAGCGGTGGGGTGAGCAGTTCTTC
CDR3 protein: CASSLQRWGEQFF

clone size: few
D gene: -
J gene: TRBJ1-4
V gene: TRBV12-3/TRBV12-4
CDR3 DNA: TGTGCCAGCAGTTTGGGCAGGCCCCCTGAAAAACTGTTTTTT
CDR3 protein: CASSLGRPPEKLFF

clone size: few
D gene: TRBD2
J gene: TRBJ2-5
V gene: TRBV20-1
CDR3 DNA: TGCAGTGCTATAGCGGGGGGGCCTGGTGAGACCCAGTACTTC
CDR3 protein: CSAIAGGPGETQYF

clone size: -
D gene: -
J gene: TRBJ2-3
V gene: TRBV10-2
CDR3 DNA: TGCGCCAGCAGTGTAGGGGTCCTCACAGATACGCAGTATTTT
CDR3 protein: CASSVGVLTDTQYF

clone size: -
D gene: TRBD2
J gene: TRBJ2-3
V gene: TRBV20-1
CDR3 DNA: TGCAGTGCTGTAAGATTAGCGGGAGAAGCAGATACGCAGTATTTT
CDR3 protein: CSAVRLAGEADTQYF

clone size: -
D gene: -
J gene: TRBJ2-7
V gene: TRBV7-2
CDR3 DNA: TGTGCCAGCGGTTTAGGGGGTAGCAGTCCCTACGAGCAGTACTTC
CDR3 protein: CASGLGGSSPYEQYF

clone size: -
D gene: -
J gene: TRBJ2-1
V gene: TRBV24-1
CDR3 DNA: TGTGCCACCAGTGATCCTCGGGGTAGCGGCTACAATGAGCAGTTCTTC
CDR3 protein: CATSDPRGSGYNEQFF

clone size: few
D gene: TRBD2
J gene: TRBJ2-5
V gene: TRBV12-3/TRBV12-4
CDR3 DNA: TGTGCCAGCAGTTTTGGCGGGAGAGGGCAAGAGACCCAGTACTTC
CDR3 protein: CASSFGGRGQETQYF

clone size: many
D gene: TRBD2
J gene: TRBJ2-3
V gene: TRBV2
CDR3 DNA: TGTGCCAGCAGTAAACGGGGGGGCACAGATACGCAGTATTTT
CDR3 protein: CASSKRGGTDTQYF

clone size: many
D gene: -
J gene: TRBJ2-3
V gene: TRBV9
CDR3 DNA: TGTGCCAGCTCACCTCTAAGCACAGATACGCAGTATTTT
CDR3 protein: CASSPLSTDTQYF

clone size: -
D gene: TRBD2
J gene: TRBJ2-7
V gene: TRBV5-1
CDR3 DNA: TGCGCCAGCAGCCGCGGACTAGAGTACGAGCAGTACTTC
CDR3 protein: CASSRGLEYEQYF

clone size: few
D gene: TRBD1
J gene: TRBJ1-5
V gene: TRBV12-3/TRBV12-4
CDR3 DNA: TGTGCCAGCAGCAAGGGACGGGACAGGGGTCAGCCCCAGCATTTT
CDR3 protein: CASSKGRDRGQPQHF

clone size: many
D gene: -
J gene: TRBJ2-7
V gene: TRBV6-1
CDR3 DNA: TGTGCCAGCGGCCAAGGGACGGGAGCTTACTACGAGCAGTACTTC
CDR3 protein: CASGQGTGAYYEQYF

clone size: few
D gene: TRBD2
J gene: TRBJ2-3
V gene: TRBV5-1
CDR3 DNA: TGCGCCAGCAGCAAGAAAGCGGGAGGGGATACGCAGTATTTT
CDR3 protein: CASSKKAGGDTQYF

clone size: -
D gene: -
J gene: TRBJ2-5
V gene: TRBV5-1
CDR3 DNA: TGCGCCAGCAGCGGGTCTCCCGGACTCATAGGAGAGACCCAGTACTTC
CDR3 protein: CASSGSPGLIGETQYF

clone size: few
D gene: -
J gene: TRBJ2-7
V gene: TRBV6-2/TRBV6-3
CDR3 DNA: TGTGCCAGCAGTTACCAACAGAGCTCCTACGAGCAGTACTTC
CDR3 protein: CASSYQQSSYEQYF

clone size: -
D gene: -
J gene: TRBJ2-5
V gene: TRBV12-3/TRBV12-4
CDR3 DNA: TGTGCCAGCAATCTCTCCCCCACTACGGGGACGTGGCGGGAGACCCAGTACTTC
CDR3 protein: CASNLSPTTGTWRETQYF

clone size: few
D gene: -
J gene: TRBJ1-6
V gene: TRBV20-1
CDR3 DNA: TGCAGTGCTAGGGTAGCCTCATCCTATAATTCACCCCTCCACTTT
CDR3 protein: CSARVASSYNSPLHF

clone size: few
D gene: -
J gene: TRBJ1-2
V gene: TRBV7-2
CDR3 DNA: TGTGCCAGCAGCTTAGCGACGTCGGGCGGCTACACCTTC
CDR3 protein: CASSLATSGGYTF

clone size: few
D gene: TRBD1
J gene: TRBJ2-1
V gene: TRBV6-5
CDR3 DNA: TGTGCCAGCACCACAGGGGGCAAGGAGTTCTTC
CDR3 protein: CASTTGGKEFF

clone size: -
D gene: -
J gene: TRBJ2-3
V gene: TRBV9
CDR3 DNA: TGTGCCAGCAGCGTAGAAGGGGGAGTGGCGGATACGCAGTATTTT
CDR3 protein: CASSVEGGVADTQYF

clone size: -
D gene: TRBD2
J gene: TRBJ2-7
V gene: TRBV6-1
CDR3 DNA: TGTGCCAGCAGTGCGCCTAGCGGAGCCTACGAGCAGTACTTC
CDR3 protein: CASSAPSGAYEQYF